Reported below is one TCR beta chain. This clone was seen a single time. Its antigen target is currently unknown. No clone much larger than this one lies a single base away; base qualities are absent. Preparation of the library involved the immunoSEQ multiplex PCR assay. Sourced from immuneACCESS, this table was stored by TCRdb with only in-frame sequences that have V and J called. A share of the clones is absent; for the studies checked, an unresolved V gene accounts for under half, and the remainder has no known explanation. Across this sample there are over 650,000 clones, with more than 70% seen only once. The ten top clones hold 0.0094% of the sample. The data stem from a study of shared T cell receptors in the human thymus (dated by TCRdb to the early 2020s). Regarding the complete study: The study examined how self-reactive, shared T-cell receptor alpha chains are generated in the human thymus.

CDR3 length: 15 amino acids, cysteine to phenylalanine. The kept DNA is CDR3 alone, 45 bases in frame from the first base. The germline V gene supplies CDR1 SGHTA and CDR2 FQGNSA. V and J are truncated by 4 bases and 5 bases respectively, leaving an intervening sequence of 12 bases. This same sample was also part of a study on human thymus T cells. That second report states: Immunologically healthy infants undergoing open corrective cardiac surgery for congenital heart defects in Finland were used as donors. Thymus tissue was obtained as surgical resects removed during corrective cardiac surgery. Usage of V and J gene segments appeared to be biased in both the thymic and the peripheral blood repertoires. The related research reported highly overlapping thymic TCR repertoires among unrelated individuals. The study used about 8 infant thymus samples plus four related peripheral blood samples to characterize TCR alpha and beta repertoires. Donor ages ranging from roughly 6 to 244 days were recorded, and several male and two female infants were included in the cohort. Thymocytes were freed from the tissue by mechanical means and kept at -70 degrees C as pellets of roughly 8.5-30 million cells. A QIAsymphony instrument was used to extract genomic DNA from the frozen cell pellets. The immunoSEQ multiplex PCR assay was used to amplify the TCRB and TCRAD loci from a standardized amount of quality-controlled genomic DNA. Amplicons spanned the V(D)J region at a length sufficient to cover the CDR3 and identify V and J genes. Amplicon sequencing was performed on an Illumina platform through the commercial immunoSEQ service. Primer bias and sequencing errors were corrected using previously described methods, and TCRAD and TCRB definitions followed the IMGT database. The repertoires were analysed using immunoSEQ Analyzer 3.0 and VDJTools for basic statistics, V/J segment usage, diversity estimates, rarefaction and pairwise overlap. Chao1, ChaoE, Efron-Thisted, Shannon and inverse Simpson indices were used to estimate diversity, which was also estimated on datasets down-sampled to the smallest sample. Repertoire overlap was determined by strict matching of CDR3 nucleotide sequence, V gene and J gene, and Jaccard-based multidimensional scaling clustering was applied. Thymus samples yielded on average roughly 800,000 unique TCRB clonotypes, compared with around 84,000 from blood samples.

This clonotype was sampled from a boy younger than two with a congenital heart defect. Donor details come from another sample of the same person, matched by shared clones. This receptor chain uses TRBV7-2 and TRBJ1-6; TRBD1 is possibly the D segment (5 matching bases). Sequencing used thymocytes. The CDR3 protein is CASSSVDIDNSPLHF. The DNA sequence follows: TGTGCCAGCAGCTCCGTGGACATCGATAATTCACCCCTCCACTTT.